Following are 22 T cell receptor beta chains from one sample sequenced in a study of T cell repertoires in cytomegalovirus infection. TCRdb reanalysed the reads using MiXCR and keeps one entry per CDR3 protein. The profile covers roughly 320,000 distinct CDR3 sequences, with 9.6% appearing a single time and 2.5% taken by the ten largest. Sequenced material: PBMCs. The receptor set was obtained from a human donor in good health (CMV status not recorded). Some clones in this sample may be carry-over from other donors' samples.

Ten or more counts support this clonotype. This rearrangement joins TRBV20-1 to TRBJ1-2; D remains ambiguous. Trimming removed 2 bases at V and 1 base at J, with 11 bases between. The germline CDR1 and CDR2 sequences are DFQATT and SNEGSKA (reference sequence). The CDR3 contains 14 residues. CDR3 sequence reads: CSARPDGYNYGYTF. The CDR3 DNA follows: TGCAGTGCTAGACCGGACGGTTATAACTATGGCTACACCTTC.

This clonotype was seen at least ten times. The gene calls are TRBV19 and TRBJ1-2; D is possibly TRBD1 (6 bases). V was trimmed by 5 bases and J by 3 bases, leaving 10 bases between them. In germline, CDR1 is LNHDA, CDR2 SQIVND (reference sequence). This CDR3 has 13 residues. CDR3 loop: CASSQGRDYGYTF. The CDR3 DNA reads TGTGCCAGTAGTCAGGGGCGCGACTATGGCTACACCTTC. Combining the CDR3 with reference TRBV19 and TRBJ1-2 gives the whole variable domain DGGITQSPKYLFRKEGQNVTLSCEQNLNHDAMYWYRQDPGQGLRLIYYSQIVNDFQKGDIAEGYSVSREKKESFPLTVTSAQKNPTAFYLCASSQGRDYGYTFGSGTRLTVV.

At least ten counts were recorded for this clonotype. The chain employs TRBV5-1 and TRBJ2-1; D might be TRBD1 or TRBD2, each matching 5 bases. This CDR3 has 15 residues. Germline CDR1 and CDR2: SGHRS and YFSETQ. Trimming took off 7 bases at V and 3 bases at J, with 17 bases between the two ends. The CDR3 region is CASSGSDNYYNEQFF. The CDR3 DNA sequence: TGCGCCAGCTCGGGATCGGACAATTACTACAATGAGCAGTTCTTC.

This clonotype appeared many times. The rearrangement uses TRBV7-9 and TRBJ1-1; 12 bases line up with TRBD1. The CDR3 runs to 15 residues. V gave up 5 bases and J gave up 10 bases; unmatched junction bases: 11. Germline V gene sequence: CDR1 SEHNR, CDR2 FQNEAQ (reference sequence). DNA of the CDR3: TGTGCCAGCAGCCCCGGGACAGGGGGCGAGGGGAGAGCTTTCTTT. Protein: CASSPGTGGEGRAFF.

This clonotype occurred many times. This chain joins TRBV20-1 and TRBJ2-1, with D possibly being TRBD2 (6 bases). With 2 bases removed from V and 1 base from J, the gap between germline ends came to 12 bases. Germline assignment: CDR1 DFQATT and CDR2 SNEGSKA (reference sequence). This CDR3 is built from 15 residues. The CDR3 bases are TGCAGTGCTAGATGGGGGGTGAATTCCTACAATGAGCAGTTCTTC. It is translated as CSARWGVNSYNEQFF.

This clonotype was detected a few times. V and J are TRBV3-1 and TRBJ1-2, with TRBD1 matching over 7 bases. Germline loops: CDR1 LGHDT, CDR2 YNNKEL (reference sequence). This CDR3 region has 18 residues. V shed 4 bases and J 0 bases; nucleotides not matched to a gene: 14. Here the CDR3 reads CASSPPIGGLTANYGYTF. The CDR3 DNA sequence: TGTGCCAGCAGCCCACCGATAGGGGGCCTTACCGCTAACTATGGCTACACCTTC.

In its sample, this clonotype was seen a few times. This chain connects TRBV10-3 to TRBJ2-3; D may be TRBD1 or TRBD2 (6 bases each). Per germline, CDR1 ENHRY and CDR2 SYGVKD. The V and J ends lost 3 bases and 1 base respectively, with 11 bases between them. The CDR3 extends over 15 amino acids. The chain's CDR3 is CAISESGARTDTQYF. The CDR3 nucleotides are TGTGCCATCAGTGAATCGGGGGCGCGCACAGATACGCAGTATTTT.

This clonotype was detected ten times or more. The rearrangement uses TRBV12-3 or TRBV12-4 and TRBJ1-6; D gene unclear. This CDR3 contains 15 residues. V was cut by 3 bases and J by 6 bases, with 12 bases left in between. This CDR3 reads CASSLVRASNSPLHF. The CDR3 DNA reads TGTGCCAGCAGTTTGGTCCGGGCAAGTAATTCACCCCTCCACTTT.

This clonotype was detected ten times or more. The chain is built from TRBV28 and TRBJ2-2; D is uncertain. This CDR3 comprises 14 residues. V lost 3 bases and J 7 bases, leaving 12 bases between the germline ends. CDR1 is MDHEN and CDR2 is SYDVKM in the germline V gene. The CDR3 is CASSLYSLGGELFF. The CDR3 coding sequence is TGTGCCAGCAGTTTGTACAGCCTCGGCGGGGAGCTGTTTTTT.

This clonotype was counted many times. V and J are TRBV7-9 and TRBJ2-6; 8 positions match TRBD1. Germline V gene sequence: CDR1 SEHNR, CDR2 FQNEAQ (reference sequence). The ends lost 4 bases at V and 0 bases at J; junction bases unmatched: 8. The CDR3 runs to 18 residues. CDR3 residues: CASSSDRGLSSGANVLTF. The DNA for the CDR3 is TGTGCCAGCAGCTCAGACAGGGGACTTAGCTCTGGGGCCAACGTCCTGACTTTC.

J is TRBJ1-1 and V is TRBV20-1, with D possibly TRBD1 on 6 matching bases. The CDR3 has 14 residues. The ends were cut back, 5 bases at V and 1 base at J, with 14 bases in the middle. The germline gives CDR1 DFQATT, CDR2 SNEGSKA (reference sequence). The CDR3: CSALGGSRNTEAFF. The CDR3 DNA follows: TGCAGTGCTCTTGGGGGCAGCCGGAACACTGAAGCTTTCTTT.

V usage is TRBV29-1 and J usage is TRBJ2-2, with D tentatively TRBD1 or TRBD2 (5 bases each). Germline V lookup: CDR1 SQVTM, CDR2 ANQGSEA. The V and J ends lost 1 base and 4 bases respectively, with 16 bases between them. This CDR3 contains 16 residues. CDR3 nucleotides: TGCAGCGTTGAAGGTGTGGGGGACCTCAGCACCGGGGAGCTGTTTTTT. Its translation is CSVEGVGDLSTGELFF.

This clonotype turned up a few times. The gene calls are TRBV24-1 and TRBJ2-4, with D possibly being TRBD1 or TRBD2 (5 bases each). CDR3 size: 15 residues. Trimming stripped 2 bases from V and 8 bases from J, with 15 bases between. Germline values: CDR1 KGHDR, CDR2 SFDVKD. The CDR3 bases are TGTGCCACCAGTGATTCTCGGACTCAAGGGGACATTCAGTACTTC. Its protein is CATSDSRTQGDIQYF.

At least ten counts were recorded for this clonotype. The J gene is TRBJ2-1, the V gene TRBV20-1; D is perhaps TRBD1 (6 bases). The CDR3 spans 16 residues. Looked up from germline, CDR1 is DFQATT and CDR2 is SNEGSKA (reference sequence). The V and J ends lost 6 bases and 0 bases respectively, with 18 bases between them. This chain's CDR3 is CSARRVRGNSYNEQFF. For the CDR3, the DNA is TGCAGTGCGCGGCGGGTCAGGGGAAACTCCTACAATGAGCAGTTCTTC.

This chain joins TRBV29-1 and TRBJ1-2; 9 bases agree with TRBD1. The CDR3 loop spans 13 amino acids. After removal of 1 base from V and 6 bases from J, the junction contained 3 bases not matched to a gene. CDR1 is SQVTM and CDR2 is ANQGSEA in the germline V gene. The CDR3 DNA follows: TGCAGCGTTGAAGGGACAGGGGTGGATGGCTACACCTTC. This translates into CSVEGTGVDGYTF.

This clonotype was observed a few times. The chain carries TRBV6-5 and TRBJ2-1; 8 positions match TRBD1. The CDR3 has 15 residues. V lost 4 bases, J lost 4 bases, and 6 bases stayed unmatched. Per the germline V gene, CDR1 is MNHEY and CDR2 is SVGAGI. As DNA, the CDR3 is TGTGCCAGCAGTTCACCGGGACAGGTGTACAATGAGCAGTTCTTC. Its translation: CASSSPGQVYNEQFF.

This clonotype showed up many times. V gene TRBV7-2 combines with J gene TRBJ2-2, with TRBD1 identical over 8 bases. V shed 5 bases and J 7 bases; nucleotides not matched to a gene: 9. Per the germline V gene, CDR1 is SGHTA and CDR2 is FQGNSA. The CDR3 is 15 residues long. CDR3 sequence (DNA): TGTGCCAGCAGCGTGGACAGGGCGGGGTTCGGGGAGCTGTTTTTT. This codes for CASSVDRAGFGELFF. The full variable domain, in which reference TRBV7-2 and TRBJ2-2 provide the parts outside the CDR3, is GAGVSQSPSNKVTEKGKDVELRCDPISGHTALYWYRQSLGQGLEFLIYFQGNSAPDKSGLPSDRFSAERTGGSVSTLTIQRTQQEDSAVYLCASSVDRAGFGELFFGEGSRLTVL.

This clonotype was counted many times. The CDR3 DNA reads TGTGCCAGCAGCTCTACAGGGGCCACCGGGGAGCTGTTTTTT. Translated: CASSSTGATGELFF. The chain has TRBV7-3 and TRBJ2-2; 7 bases map to TRBD1. Per germline, CDR1 SGHTA and CDR2 FQGTGA. The CDR3 is 14 residues long. V lost 4 bases to trimming and J lost 4 bases; unmatched junction nucleotides: 3.

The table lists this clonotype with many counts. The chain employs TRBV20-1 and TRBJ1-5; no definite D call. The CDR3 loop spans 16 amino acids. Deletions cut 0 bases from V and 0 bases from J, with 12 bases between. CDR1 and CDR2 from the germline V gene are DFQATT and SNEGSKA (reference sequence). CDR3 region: CSARDASLSSNQPQHF. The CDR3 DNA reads TGCAGTGCTAGAGATGCGTCATTATCTAGCAATCAGCCCCAGCATTTT.

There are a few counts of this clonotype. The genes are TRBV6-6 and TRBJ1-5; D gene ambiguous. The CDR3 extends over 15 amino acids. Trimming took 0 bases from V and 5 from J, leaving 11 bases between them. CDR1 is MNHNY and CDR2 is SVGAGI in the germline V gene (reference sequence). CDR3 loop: CASSYSSEAYQPQHF. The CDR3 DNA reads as TGTGCCAGCAGTTACTCCTCGGAAGCGTATCAGCCCCAGCATTTT.

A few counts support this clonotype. CDR3 residues: CSAGRGESRNEQFF. CDR3 sequence (DNA): TGCAGTGCCGGGCGGGGGGAGAGCCGCAATGAGCAGTTCTTC. This sequence joins TRBV20-1 and TRBJ2-1; TRBD2 agrees at 8 bases. J was trimmed by 6 bases and V by 6 bases; bases with no gene match: 10. Germline V lookup: CDR1 DFQATT, CDR2 SNEGSKA (reference sequence). The CDR3 spans 14 residues.

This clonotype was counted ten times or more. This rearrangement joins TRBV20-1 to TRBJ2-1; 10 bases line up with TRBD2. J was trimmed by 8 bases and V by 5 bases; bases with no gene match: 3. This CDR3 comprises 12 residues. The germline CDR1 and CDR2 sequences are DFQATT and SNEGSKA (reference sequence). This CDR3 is CSADGTSDEQFF. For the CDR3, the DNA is TGCAGTGCTGACGGGACTAGCGATGAGCAGTTCTTC.